This record looks at one T cell receptor (beta chain) sequence and its context. The data originate from a study of blood T cell repertoires in COVID-19. Study-wide background: The United States, Italy and Spain supplied acute and convalescent COVID-19 samples. PBMCs, B-cell-depleted T cells, or T cells provided the cDNA or gDNA that made up the material.

Original handling: Estimated nucleated cell counts came from reference gene primer amplification. Sequenced by immunoSEQ multiplex PCR; TCRdb stores in-frame clones only, minus some. That table furnishes V, J and clone size, whereas the DNA furnished D and trimming. The sample holds about 140,000 clones, roughly 78% seen once. CDR3 length equals 14 residues. Germline V lookup: CDR1 GTSNPN, CDR2 SVGIG (reference sequence). V was clipped by 3 bases and J by 5 bases, with 16 bases between them. This clonotype originated in a man aged 60 to 69 with acute or convalescent COVID-19. The sequenced sample consisted of peripheral blood. The chain has TRBV30 and TRBJ2-5; maybe TRBD1 (6 bases). The CDR3, as DNA: TGTGCCTGGAGAAGGGACACGACAGCGGAGACCCAGTACTTC. Translated, it gives CAWRRDTTAETQYF.